This record concerns one T cell receptor beta chain sequence. Its antigen remains unknown. The record originates from a study of OX40 agonist ivuxolimab in advanced cancers. Study-wide context: A history of anti-PD-1, anti-PD-L1 or anti-CTLA-4 therapy was acceptable, and over 35% had some. One hepatocellular carcinoma and a couple of cutaneous melanoma patients partially responded.

Using immunoSEQ multiplex PCR, the repertoire was profiled, and TCRdb retains in-frame clones only, with some absent. The sample carries some 44,000 clones, 65% to 85% recorded once. Findings of the study overall: In the 0.1-3.0 mg/kg groups, partial responders showed among the lowest expansion. Blood T cells, both CD4+ and CD8+, expanded clonally by week 6 at 0.1 to 3.0 mg/kg.

The CDR3 is 13 amino acids. The germline gives CDR1 SGHVS, CDR2 FQNEAQ. V lost 8 bases and J lost 3, with 13 bases in between. The receptor comes from an adult with an advanced solid tumor such as melanoma, head and neck, liver or kidney cancer. This rearrangement joins TRBV7-8 to TRBJ1-1, with TRBD1 as a possible D gene (5 bases). Material: CD4+ or CD8+ T cells sorted from blood, obtained in a trial of the OX40 agonist ivuxolimab. The CDR3 here is CASGRGRHTEAFF. The DNA for the CDR3 is TGTGCCAGCGGACGGGGCAGGCACACTGAAGCTTTCTTT.